The entry below describes one TCR beta chain. The antigen is not known. Trimming left V 6 bases short and J 0 bases short, with 9 bases between. CDR1 and CDR2 from the germline V gene are SNHLY and FYNNEI. CDR3 length equals 14 residues. The entry originates in a study of PD-1 blockade in classical Hodgkin lymphoma. Broader study findings: Why repertoires differed is undefined; disease activity or prior therapy possibly contributed. Newly diagnosed patients were reported to exhibit reduced baseline TCR diversity relative to healthy donors.

Time point in this sample: newly diagnosed, previously untreated cHL patient sample. Thawed PBMCs underwent magnetic negative selection to obtain purified CD8+ T cells. Repertoires were generated with immunoSEQ multiplex PCR, while TCRdb's copy carries only in-frame clones and drops some. The sample contains about 9,300 clones, 80% to 95% of which appear only once. The rearrangement joins TRBV2 to TRBJ2-4; no clear D. This TCR came from a human donor with classical Hodgkin lymphoma. Material: CD8+ T cells from blood. The CDR3 bases are TGTGCCAGCAGCTCATCGGAAGCCAAAAACATTCAGTACTTC. Protein product: CASSSSEAKNIQYF.